Listed below are T cell receptor beta chains from one sample, sequenced in a study of persistence of HIV-infected CD4 T cells. These TCRs are of unknown antigen specificity. Libraries were prepared by immunoSEQ multiplex PCR; TCRdb keeps only in-frame clonotypes and omits some of them. The sample has tens of thousands of clones, 88% seen once. The source material was CD4+ T cells sorted from PBMCs after approximately 19-hour stimulation, sampled from a patient who received antiretroviral therapy. These receptors all stem from an adult woman with HIV who was CMV-seropositive. The CDR3 runs from the conserved cysteine through the conserved F or W. The D gene is left open where the match is weak. Not every row has a clone size; where given, it reads once, few, many or a size class.

D	size	J	V	DNA	CDR3
TRBD1	NA	TRBJ1-2	TRBV3-1/TRBV3-2	TGTGCCAGCAGCCAAATTCCCAGGGGGCTAGGCTACACCTTC	CASSQIPRGLGYTF
TRBD1	NA	TRBJ2-2	TRBV7-3	TGTGCCAGCAGCTACCCACGACAGGGCGGCACCGGGGAGCTGTTTTTT	CASSYPRQGGTGELFF
TRBD2	NA	TRBJ2-5	TRBV6-1	TGTGCCAGCAGTGAAGGCGGGGGGGGGACCCAGTACTTC	CASSEGGGGTQYF
TRBD1	NA	TRBJ1-5	TRBV30	TGTGCCTGGAGTACAGGGGCTGGGGATCAGCCCCAGCATTTT	CAWSTGAGDQPQHF
NA	few	TRBJ1-6	TRBV5-8	TGTGCCAGCAGCTTGCTCGGGACCGAAAATTCACCCCTCCACTTT	CASSLLGTENSPLHF
NA	NA	TRBJ1-1	TRBV19	TGTGCCAGTAGTATCACAGGGAACACTGAAGCTTTCTTT	CASSITGNTEAFF
NA	few	TRBJ2-2	TRBV5-1	TGCGCCAGCAGGCTTGGGAACAGGGTTGTTATCGGGGAGCTGTTTTTT	CASRLGNRVVIGELFF
NA	NA	TRBJ1-4	TRBV5-1	TGCGCCAGCAGCTTTGGGCAAACTAATGAAAAACTGTTTTTT	CASSFGQTNEKLFF
NA	NA	TRBJ1-2	TRBV6-5	TGTGCCAGCAGTTACTCTGGGGTAGTTTCTTATGGCTACACCTTC	CASSYSGVVSYGYTF
NA	NA	TRBJ1-6	TRBV27	TGTGCCAGCAGTCCCCGGGACCATAATTCACCCCTCCACTTT	CASSPRDHNSPLHF
NA	once	TRBJ2-1	TRBV10-3	TGTGCCATAGGGGGGGAGACTTACAATGAGCAGTTCTTC	CAIGGETYNEQFF